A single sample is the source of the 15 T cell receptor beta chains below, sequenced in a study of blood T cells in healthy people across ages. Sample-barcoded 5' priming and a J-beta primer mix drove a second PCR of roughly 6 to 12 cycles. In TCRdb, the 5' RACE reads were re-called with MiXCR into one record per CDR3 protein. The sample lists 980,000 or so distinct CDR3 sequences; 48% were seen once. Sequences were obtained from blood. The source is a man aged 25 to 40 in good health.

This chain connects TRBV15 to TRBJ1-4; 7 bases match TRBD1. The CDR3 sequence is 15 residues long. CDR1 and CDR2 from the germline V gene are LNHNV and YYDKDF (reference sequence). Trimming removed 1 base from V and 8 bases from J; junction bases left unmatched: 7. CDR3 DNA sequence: TGTGCCACCAGCAGAGGCAGGGGGGTTAAGGAAAAACTGTTTTTT. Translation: CATSRGRGVKEKLFF.

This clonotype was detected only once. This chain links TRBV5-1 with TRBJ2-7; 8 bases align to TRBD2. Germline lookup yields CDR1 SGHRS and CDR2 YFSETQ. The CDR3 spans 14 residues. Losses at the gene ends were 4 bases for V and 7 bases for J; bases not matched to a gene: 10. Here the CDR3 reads CASSVSGGLEEQYF. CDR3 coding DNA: TGCGCCAGCAGCGTAAGCGGGGGACTAGAGGAGCAGTACTTC.

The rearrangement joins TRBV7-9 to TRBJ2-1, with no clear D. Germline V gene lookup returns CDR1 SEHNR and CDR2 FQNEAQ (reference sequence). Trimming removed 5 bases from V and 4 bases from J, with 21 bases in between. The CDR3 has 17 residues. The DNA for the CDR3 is TGTGCCAGCAGCCCCAAGGTGGCCTCTGTTTTGTACAATGAGCAGTTCTTC. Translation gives CASSPKVASVLYNEQFF.

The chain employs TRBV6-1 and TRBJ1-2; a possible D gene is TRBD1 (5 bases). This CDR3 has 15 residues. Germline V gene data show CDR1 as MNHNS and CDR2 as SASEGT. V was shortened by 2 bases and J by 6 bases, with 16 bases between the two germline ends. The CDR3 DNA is TGTGCCAGCAGTGAAATCCCAGGGATCTTGGATGGCTACACCTTC. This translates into CASSEIPGILDGYTF.

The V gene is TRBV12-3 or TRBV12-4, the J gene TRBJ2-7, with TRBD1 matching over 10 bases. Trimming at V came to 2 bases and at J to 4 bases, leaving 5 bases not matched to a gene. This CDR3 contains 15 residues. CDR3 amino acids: CASSLMGQGRYEQYF. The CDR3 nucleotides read TGTGCCAGCAGTTTAATGGGACAGGGGAGATACGAGCAGTACTTC.

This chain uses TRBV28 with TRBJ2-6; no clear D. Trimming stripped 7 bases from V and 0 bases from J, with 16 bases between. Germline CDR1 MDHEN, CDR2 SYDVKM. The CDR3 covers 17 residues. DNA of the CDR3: TGTGCCAGCAAAGTCCAGACCTACTCCTCTGGGGCCAACGTCCTGACTTTC. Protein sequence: CASKVQTYSSGANVLTF.

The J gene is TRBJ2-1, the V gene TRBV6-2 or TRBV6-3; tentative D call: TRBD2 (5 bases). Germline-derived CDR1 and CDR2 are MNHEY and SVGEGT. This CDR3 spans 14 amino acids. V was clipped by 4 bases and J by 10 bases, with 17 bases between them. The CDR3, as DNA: TGTGCCAGCAGTTGGATTCGGGGTGGCAAAGAGCAGTTCTTC. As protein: CASSWIRGGKEQFF.

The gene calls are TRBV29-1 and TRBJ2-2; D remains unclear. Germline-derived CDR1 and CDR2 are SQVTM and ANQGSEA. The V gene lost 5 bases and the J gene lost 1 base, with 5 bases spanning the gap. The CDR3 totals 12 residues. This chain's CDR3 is CSVWGNTGELFF. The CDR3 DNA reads TGCAGCGTTTGGGGGAACACCGGGGAGCTGTTTTTT.

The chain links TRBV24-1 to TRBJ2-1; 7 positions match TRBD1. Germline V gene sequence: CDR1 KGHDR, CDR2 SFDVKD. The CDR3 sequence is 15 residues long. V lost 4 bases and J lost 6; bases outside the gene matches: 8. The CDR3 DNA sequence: TGTGCCACCAGTGACCGACAGGGATCGCCCAATGAGCAGTTCTTC. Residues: CATSDRQGSPNEQFF.

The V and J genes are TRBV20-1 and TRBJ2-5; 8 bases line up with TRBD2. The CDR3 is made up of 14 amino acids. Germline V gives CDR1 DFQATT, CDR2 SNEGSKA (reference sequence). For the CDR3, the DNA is TGCAGCTGCAGAAAGGTAGCGGGGCGCGATGAGCAGTACTTC. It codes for CSCRKVAGRDEQYF.

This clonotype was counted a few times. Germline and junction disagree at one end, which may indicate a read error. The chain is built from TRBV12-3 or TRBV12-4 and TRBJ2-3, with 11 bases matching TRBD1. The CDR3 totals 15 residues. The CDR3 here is CASFAGQGVSDTRYF. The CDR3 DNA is TGTGCCAGTTTCGCGGGACAGGGGGTATCAGATACGCGGTATTTT.

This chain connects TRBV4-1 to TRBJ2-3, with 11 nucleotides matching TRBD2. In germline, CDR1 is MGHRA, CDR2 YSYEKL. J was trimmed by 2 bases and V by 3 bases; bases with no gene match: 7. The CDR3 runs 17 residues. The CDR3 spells CASSQSGTSGNTDTQYF. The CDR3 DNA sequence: TGCGCCAGCAGCCAGTCGGGGACTAGCGGCAACACAGATACGCAGTATTTT.

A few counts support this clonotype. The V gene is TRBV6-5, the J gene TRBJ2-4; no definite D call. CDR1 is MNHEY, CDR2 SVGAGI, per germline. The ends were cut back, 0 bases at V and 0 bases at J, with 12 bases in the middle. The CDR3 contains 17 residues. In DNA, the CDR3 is TGTGCCAGCAGTTACTCCCGGACGGATTTAGCCAAAAACATTCAGTACTTC. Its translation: CASSYSRTDLAKNIQYF.

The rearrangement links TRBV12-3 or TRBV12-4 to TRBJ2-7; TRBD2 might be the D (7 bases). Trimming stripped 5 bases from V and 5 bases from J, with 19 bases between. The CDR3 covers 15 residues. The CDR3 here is CASSDTGGFRNEQYF. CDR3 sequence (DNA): TGTGCCAGCAGTGATACGGGGGGCTTTCGTAACGAGCAGTACTTC.

The chain's CDR3 is CASSAPGRRMNTEAFF. CDR3 nucleotide sequence: TGTGCCAGCAGTGCCCCGGGACGAAGAATGAACACTGAAGCTTTCTTT. The chain employs TRBV28 and TRBJ1-1; possibly TRBD1 for D (5 bases). The CDR3 runs 16 residues. V lost 5 bases and J 0 bases, leaving 16 bases between the germline ends. Germline V gene lookup returns CDR1 MDHEN and CDR2 SYDVKM.